A single T cell receptor (beta chain) is shown here with its context. Antigen unknown. This sample was included in a study of cytomegalovirus exposure and HLA in healthy donors. Study-level results: Among TCR beta chains of equal frequency, HLA-associated ones were more clonally expanded in a later analysis. Later genetic work tied a missense DCLRE1C variant to beta-chain V and J trimming. Several of the most significant clusters appeared, in a later analysis, to be linked to common viral pathogens.

This CDR3 is built from 14 residues. Germline CDR1 is SGHDT and CDR2 is YYEEEE. Trimming removed 1 base at V and 2 bases at J, with 7 bases between. It was with 60 Vbeta and 13 Jbeta primers that the PCR ran. Only in-frame clones appear in the TCRdb table, and some are missing; sequencing was by immunoSEQ multiplex PCR. This sample yields roughly 190,000 clones, of which roughly 77% are seen a single time; more than 3% belongs to the top ten. The sample was PBMCs. The clonotype originates from a man aged 40-50 years in good health and CMV-seropositive. This sequence joins TRBV5-6 and TRBJ1-3, with no clear D. CDR3 coding DNA: TGTGCCAGCAGCTTGAGACATGCTGGAAACACCATATATTTT. Translating gives CASSLRHAGNTIYF. The full variable domain, its missing parts supplied by reference TRBV5-6 and TRBJ1-3, is DAGVTQSPTHLIKTRGQQVTLRCSPKSGHDTVSWYQQALGQGPQFIFQYYEEEERQRGNFPDRFSGHQFPNYSSELNVNALLLGDSALYLCASSLRHAGNTIYFGEGSWLTVV.